This is a list of T cell receptor beta chains from one sample in a study of T-cell reconstitution after alpha-beta-depleted transplantation in children. TCRdb analysed the PCR reads with MiXCR anew, one entry per CDR3 protein. Altogether some 300,000 distinct CDR3 sequences are present, 10% being singletons, with the ten largest covering around 2.5%. The sequencing used PBMCs from the stem cell graft donor, collected from the stem cell graft. Receptor source: a human donor who donated a stem cell graft to a child with acute lymphoblastic leukemia. Each CDR3 is given without its conserved first and last residue.

J gene	V gene	CDR3 protein
TRBJ1-1	TRBV12-3/TRBV12-4	ASKGQGATEAF
TRBJ2-6	TRBV12-3/TRBV12-4	ASSLRRSGANVLT
TRBJ1-4	TRBV27	ASSPRDGTGKLF
TRBJ2-7	TRBV12-3/TRBV12-4	ASSFGGSSLEQY
TRBJ1-3	TRBV7-9	ASSYHRPGALGNTIY
TRBJ2-3	TRBV7-3	ASSLTGLAGGTDTQY
TRBJ2-3	TRBV7-3	ASSLDLAGDTQY
TRBJ2-5	TRBV19	ASSGDFAEQETQY
TRBJ2-3	TRBV25-1	ASSAMGTGYTDTQY
TRBJ2-1	TRBV5-1	ASSLGARNLYNEQF
TRBJ1-2	TRBV19	ASSIDGYYGYT
TRBJ2-7	TRBV7-2	ASSLEVGGPSYEQY
TRBJ2-1	TRBV4-2	ASSQVQDNEQF
TRBJ1-1	TRBV27	ASSLTAGAEAF
TRBJ2-5	TRBV5-6	ASSGLNQETQY
TRBJ2-6	TRBV7-8	ASSSFKGTGANVLT
TRBJ2-1	TRBV5-1	ASASSGMPNEQF
TRBJ2-7	TRBV4-3	ASSPSSGRSYEQY
TRBJ2-1	TRBV3-1	ASSQEAASGRNEQF
TRBJ2-5	TRBV20-1	SGPETQY
TRBJ2-1	TRBV4-3	ASSPSGLSYNEQF
TRBJ1-1	TRBV20-1	SARDPRGAAEAF
TRBJ2-1	TRBV5-1	ASSSPGQGSPSSYNEQF
TRBJ2-7	TRBV6-1	ASSEEHTLKSYEQY
TRBJ2-7	TRBV6-1	ASSPPRAGWDEQY
TRBJ2-3	TRBV20-1	SARDRRGSTDTQY
TRBJ2-5	TRBV20-1	SSTPAPDGQETQY
TRBJ2-5	TRBV20-1	SAPLQGRLGKTQY